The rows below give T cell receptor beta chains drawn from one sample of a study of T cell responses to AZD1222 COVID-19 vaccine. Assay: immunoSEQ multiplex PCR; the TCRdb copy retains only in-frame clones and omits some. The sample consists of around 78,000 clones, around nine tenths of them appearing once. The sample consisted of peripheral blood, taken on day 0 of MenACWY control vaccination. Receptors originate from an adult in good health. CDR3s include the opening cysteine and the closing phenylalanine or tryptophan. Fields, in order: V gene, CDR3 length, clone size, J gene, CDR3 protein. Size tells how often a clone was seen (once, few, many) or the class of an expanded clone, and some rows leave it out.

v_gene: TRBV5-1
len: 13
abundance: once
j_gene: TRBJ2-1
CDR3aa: CASSWTRYNEQFF

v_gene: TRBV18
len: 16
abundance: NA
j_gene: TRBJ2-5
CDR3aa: CASSPWDTSSGGTQYF

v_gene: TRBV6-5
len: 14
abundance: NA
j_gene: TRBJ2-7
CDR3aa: CASGRDPFLYEQYF

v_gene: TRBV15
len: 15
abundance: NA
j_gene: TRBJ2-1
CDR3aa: CATSRGYLGHNEQFF

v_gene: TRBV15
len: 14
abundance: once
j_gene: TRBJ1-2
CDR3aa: CATSRDRGNYGYTF

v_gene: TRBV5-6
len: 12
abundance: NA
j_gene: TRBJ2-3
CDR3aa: CASSLRSNTQYF

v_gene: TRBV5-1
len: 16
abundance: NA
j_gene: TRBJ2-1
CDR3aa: CASSLADLSSYNEQFF

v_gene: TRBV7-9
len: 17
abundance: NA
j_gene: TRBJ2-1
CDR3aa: CASSSFRAESSYNEQFF

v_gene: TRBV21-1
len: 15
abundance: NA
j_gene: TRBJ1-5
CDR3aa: CASSGRDRHNQPQHF

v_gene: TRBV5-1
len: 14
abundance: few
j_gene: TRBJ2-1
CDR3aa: CASRGDSSGNEQFF

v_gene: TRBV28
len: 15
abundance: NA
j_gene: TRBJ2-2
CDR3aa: CASSFTGGLSGELFF

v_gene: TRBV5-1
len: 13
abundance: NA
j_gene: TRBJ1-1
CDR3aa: CASSSRDITKAFF

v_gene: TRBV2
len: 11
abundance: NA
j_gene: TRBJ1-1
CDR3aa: CAGRQYTEAFF

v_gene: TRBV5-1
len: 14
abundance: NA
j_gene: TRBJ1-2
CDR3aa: CASRLGTGAGGYTF

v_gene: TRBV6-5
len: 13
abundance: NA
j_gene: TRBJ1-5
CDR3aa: CANRGGVNQPQHF

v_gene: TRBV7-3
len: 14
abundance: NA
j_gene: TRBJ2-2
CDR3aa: CASSPGQATGELFF

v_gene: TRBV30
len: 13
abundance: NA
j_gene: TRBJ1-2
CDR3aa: CAGTPGGGGGYTF

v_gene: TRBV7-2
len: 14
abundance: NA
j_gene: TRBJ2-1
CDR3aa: CASSSSRSNNEQFF

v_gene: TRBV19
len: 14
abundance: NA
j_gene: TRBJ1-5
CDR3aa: CASTEDRAGQPQHF

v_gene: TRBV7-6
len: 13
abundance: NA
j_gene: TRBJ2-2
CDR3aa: CASSLRDTGELFF

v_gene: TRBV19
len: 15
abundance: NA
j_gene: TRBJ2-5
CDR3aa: CASSIVAGVTETQYF

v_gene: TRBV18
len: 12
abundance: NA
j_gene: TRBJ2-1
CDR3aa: CASSPVVYEQFF

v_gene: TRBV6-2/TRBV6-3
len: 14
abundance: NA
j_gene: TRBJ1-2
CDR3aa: CASSYLTGSHGYTF

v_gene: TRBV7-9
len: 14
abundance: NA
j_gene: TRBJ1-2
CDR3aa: CASSPRGVGYGYTF

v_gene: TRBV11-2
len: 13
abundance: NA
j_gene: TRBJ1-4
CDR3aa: CASSSQPNEKLFF

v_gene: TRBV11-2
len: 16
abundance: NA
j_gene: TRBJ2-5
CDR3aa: CASKLQFDRPQETQYF

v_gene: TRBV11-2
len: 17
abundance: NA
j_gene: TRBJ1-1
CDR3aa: CASSLDPRAGKNTEAFF

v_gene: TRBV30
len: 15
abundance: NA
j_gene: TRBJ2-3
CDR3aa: CAWSVWQGGADTQYF

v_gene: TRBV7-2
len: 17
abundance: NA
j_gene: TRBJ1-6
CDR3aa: CASSSNRRSSYNSPLHF

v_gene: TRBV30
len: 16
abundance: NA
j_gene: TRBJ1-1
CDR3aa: CAWRARQGARDTEAFF

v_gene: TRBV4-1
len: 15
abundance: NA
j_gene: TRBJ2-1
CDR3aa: CASSLTWGSWDEQFF

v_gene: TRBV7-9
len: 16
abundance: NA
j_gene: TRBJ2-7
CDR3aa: CASSLRISGATDEQYF

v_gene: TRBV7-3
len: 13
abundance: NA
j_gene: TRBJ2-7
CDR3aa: CASSLSQGTEQYF

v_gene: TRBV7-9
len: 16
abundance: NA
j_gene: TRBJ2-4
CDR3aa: CASSPRGGSGADIQYF

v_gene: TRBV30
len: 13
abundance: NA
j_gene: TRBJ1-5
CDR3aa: CAWRSRGDQPQHF

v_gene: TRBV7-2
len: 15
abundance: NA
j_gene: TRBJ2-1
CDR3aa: CASSLDYSSYNEQFF

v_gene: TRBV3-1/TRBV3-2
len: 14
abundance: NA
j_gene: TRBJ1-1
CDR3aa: CASSQGVQATEAFF

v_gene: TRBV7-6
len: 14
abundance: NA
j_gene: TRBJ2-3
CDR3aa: CASSLAGSTDTQYF

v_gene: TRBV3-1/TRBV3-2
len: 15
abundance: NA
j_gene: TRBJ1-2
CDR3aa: CASSPTGRLDYGYTF

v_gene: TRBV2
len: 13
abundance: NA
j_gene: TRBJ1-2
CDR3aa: CASRGRLNYGYTF

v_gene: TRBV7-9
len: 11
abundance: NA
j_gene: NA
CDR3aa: CASSPRSELFF

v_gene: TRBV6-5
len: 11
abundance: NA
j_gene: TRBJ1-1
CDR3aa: CASSLGPEAFF

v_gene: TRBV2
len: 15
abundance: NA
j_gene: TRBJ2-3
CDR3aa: CASSGDTRGADTQYF

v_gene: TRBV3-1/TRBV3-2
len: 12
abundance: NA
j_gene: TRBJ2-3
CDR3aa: CASTPGSDTQYF

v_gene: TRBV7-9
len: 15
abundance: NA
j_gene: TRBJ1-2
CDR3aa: CASSPSVRGVYGYTF

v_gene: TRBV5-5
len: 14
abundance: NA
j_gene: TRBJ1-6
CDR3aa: CASSLEQGGSPLHF

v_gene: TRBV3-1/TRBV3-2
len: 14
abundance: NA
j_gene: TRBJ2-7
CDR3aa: CASSQEVAGDPQNF

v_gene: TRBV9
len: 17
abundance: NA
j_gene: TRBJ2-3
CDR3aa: CASSVDLVGGPIDTQYF

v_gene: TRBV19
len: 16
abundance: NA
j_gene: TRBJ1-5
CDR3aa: CASSRDRDRGNQPQHF

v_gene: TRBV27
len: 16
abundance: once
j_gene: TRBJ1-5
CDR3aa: CATYPTGKGDNQPQHF

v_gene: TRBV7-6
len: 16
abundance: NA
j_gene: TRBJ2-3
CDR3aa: CASRGGPGQSTDTQYF

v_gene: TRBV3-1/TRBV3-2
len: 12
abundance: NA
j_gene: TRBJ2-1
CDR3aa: CASSRTSYEQFF

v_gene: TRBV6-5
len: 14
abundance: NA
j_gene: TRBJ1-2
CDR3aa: CASSSGRTSYGYTF

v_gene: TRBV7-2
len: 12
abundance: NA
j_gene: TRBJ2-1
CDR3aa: CASSFWGGQQFF

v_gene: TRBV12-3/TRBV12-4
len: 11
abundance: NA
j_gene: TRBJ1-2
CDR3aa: CASSLFGGYTF

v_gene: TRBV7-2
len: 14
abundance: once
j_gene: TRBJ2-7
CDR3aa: CASSSHQGGTEQYF

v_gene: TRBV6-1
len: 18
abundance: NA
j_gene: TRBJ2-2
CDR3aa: CASSATRLTGVNTGELFF

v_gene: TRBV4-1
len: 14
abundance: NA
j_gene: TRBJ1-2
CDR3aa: CASSQVASSYGYTF

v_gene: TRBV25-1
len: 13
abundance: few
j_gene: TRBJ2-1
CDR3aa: CATLRDGDNEQFF

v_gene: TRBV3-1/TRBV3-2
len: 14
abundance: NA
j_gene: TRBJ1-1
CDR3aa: CASSQVDGGTEAFF